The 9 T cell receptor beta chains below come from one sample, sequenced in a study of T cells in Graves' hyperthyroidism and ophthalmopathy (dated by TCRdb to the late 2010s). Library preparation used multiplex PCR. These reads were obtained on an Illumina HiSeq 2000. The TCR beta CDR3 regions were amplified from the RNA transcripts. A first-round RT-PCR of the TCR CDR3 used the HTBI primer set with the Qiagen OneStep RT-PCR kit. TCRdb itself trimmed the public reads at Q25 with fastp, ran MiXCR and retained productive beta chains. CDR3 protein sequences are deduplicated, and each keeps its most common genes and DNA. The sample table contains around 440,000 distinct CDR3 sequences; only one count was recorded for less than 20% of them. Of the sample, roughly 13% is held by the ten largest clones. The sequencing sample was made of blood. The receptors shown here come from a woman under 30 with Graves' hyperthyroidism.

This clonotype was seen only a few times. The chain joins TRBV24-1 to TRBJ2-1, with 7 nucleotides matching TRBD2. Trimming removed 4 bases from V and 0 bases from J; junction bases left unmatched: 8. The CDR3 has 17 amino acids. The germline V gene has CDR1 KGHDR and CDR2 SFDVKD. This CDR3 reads CATSDPGGDFSYNEQFF. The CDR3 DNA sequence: TGTGCCACCAGTGACCCGGGAGGTGATTTCTCCTACAATGAGCAGTTCTTC.

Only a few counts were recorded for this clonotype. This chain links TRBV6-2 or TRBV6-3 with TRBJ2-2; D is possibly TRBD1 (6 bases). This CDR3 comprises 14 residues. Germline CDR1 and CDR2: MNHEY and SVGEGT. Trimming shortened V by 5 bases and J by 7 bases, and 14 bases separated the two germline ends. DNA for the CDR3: TGTGCCAGCAGTCTGAACAGGGAAGGCGGGGAGCTGTTTTTT. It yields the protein CASSLNREGGELFF.

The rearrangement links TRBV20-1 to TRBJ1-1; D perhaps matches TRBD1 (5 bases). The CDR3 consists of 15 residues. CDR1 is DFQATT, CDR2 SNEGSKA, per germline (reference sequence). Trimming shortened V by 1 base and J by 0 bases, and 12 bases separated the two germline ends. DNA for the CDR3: TGCAGTGCTAGAGTCCAGGAGGGGATGAACACTGAAGCTTTCTTT. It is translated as CSARVQEGMNTEAFF.

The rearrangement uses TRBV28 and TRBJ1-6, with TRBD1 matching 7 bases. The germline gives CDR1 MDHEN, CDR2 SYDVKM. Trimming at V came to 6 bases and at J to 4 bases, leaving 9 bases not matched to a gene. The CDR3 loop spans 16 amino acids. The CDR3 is CASSPGTAGYNSPLHF. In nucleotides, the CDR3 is TGTGCCAGCAGCCCCGGGACAGCCGGATATAATTCACCCCTCCACTTT. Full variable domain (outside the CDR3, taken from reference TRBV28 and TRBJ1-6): DVKVTQSSRYLVKRTGEKVFLECVQDMDHENMFWYRQDPGLGLRLIYFSYDVKMKEKGDIPEGYSVSREKKERFSLILESASTNQTSMYLCASSPGTAGYNSPLHFGNGTRLTVT.

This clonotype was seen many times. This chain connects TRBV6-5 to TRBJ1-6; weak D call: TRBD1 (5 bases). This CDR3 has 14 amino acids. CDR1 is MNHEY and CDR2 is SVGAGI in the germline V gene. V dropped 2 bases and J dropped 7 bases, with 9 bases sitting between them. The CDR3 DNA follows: TGTGCCAGCAGTTACCCAGGGTCCAATTCACCCCTCCACTTT. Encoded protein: CASSYPGSNSPLHF.

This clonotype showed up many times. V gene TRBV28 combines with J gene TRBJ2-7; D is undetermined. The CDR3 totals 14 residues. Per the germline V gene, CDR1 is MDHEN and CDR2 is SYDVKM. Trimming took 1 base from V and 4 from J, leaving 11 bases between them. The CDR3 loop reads CASSLSIDGYEQYF. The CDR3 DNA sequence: TGTGCCAGCAGTTTATCCATCGACGGTTACGAGCAGTACTTC. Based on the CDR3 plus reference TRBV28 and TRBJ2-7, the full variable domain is DVKVTQSSRYLVKRTGEKVFLECVQDMDHENMFWYRQDPGLGLRLIYFSYDVKMKEKGDIPEGYSVSREKKERFSLILESASTNQTSMYLCASSLSIDGYEQYFGPGTRLTVT.

The CDR3 is CASSPGWLGTSGGNEQFF. The CDR3 DNA reads TGTGCCAGCAGCCCTGGGTGGTTGGGGACTAGCGGGGGAAATGAGCAGTTCTTC. J is TRBJ2-1 and V is TRBV28; 14 bases are shared with TRBD2. The germline CDR1 and CDR2 sequences are MDHEN and SYDVKM. This CDR3 comprises 18 residues. V was clipped by 6 bases and J by 7 bases; unmatched bases: 14.

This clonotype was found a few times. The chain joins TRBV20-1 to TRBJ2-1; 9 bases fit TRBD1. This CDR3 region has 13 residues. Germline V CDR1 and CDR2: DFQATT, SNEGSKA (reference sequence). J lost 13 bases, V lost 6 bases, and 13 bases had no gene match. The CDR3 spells CSAKTTRDREQFF. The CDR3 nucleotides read TGCAGTGCGAAAACAACCCGGGACAGGGAACAGTTCTTC.

This CDR3 is CSVGTSGNTIYF. DNA for the CDR3: TGCAGCGTTGGGACATCTGGAAACACCATATATTTT. The chain employs TRBV29-1 and TRBJ1-3, with TRBD1 as a possible D gene (5 bases). Trimming shortened V by 4 bases and J by 1 base, and 5 bases separated the two germline ends. Germline assignment: CDR1 SQVTM and CDR2 ANQGSEA. This CDR3 region has 12 residues. Looking up the rest from reference TRBV29-1 and TRBJ1-3 gives the full variable domain: SAVISQKPSRDICQRGTSLTIQCQVDSQVTMMFWYRQQPGQSLTLIATANQGSEATYESGFVIDKFPISRPNLTFSTLTVSNMSPEDSSIYLCSVGTSGNTIYFGEGSWLTVV.